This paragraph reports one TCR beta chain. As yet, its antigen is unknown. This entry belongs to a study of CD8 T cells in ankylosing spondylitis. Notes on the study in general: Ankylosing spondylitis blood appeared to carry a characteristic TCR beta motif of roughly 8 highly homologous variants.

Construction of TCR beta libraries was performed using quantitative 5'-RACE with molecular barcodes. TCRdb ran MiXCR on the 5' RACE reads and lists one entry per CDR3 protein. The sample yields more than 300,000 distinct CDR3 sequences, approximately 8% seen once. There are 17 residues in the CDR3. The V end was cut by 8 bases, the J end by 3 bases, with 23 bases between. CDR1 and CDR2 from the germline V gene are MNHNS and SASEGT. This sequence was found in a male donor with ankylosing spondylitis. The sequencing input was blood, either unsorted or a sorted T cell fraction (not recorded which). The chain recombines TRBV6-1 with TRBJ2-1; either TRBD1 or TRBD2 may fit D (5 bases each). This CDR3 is CASGGVWEVVIYNEQFF. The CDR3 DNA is TGTGCCAGCGGGGGAGTGTGGGAAGTCGTTATCTACAATGAGCAGTTCTTC.